Below, 30 T cell receptor beta chains from the same sample are listed, as sequenced in a study of shared clonotypes between healthy human individuals. Naive CD8 cells were CD45RO-negative, positively selected for CCR7, excluding terminally differentiated effector memory CD45RA+ cells. Clones were read by immunoSEQ multiplex PCR, and TCRdb kept only the in-frame ones, dropping some. This sample carries 550,000 to 650,000 clones, around 96% of them seen once, and the ten largest clones take approximately 0.12%. The sequenced sample consisted of naive CD8+ T cells sorted from blood. The receptors were gathered from a woman in her 30s in good health.

This clone was seen once. The chain links TRBV19 to TRBJ2-1; 14 nucleotides agree with TRBD2. Germline V gene lookup returns CDR1 LNHDA and CDR2 SQIVND (reference sequence). V lost 10 bases and J lost 8; bases outside the gene matches: 4. This CDR3 is built from 13 residues. CDR3: CATQGLAGDEQFF. In nucleotides, the CDR3 is TGTGCCACCCAGGGACTAGCGGGAGATGAGCAGTTCTTC. Filled out from reference TRBV19 and TRBJ2-1, the complete variable domain reads DGGITQSPKYLFRKEGQNVTLSCEQNLNHDAMYWYRQDPGQGLRLIYYSQIVNDFQKGDIAEGYSVSREKKESFPLTVTSAQKNPTAFYLCATQGLAGDEQFFGPGTRLTVL.

CDR3 nucleotides: TGTGCCAGCAGTTTACCGTTTACGGAGGATGAGCAGTTCTTC. As protein: CASSLPFTEDEQFF. The rearrangement joins TRBV28 to TRBJ2-1; TRBD2 might be the D (5 bases). V lost 2 bases, J lost 8 bases, and 13 bases lay in between. Germline CDR1 reads MDHEN; CDR2 reads SYDVKM. The CDR3 is 14 residues long.

The V call is TRBV27, the J call TRBJ2-7; 7 bases line up with TRBD1. The V and J ends lost 0 bases and 5 bases, in that order; junction bases with no gene match: 7. CDR1 and CDR2 from the germline V gene are MNHEY and SMNVEV (reference sequence). The CDR3 sequence is 15 residues long. The CDR3 spells CASSLSGNRGHEQYF. Here the CDR3 DNA reads TGTGCCAGCAGTTTATCCGGGAACAGGGGCCACGAGCAGTACTTC.

V is TRBV11-3 and J is TRBJ2-1, with a weak D call TRBD1 (5 bases). Deletions cut 2 bases from V and 0 bases from J, with 8 bases between. The CDR3 has 15 amino acids. CDR1 SGHNT and CDR2 YENEEA come from the germline V gene. As DNA, the CDR3 is TGTGCCAGCAGCTTACGACAGAGCTCCTACAATGAGCAGTTCTTC. Translating it yields CASSLRQSSYNEQFF.

This sequence joins TRBV29-1 and TRBJ2-3; D is perhaps TRBD2 (6 bases). Germline V CDR1 and CDR2: SQVTM, ANQGSEA. The length of the CDR3 is 17 residues. V was clipped by 0 bases and J by 0 bases, with 16 bases between them. The CDR3 sequence is CSVEDLLAFASTDTQYF. Written as DNA, the CDR3 is TGCAGCGTTGAAGATCTACTAGCCTTCGCTAGCACAGATACGCAGTATTTT.

V usage is TRBV10-3 and J usage is TRBJ2-7, with D perhaps TRBD1 (6 bases). The CDR3 has 14 amino acids. The germline V and J ends were trimmed by 4 bases and 3 bases, with 13 bases remaining between them. In germline, CDR1 is ENHRY, CDR2 SYGVKD. The CDR3 sequence is CAISGGLKSYEQYF. The CDR3 DNA sequence: TGTGCCATCAGTGGGGGGCTCAAGAGCTACGAGCAGTACTTC.

The rearrangement uses TRBV14 and TRBJ2-3; D call uncertain. The germline V gene has CDR1 SGHDN and CDR2 FVKESK. The V gene lost 4 bases and the J gene lost 0 bases, with 8 bases spanning the gap. This CDR3 is 14 amino acids long. The CDR3 sequence is CASSLAGSTDTQYF. Written as DNA, the CDR3 is TGTGCCAGCAGCCTCGCAGGTAGCACAGATACGCAGTATTTT. Full variable domain (rest looked up from reference TRBV14 and TRBJ2-3): EAGVTQFPSHSVIEKGQTVTLRCDPISGHDNLYWYRRVMGKEIKFLLHFVKESKQDESGMPNNRFLAERTGGTYSTLKVQPAELEDSGVYFCASSLAGSTDTQYFGPGTRLTVL.

The chain is built from TRBV19 and TRBJ1-5, with unresolved D. The CDR3 spans 15 residues. Trimming pared 0 bases from V and 5 bases from J, leaving 11 bases between. The V gene's germline CDR1 is LNHDA and CDR2 SQIVND (reference sequence). This CDR3 is CASSIDSGPDQPQHF. For the CDR3, the DNA is TGTGCCAGTAGTATAGATTCCGGGCCTGATCAGCCCCAGCATTTT.

This rearrangement joins TRBV9 to TRBJ1-1, with D possibly matching TRBD1 (6 bases). Germline V CDR1 and CDR2: SGDLS, YYNGEE. Trimming shortened V by 3 bases and J by 4 bases, and 16 bases separated the two germline ends. This CDR3 region has 15 residues. CDR3 region: CASSASGGAITEAFF. The CDR3, as DNA: TGTGCCAGCAGCGCCTCCGGGGGCGCGATCACTGAAGCTTTCTTT.

This chain connects TRBV4-1 to TRBJ2-2, with TRBD1 identical over 8 bases. CDR3 length: 15 amino acids. Looked up from germline, CDR1 is MGHRA and CDR2 is YSYEKL. The V gene end was trimmed by 1 base and the J gene end by 8 bases; junction bases not matched to a gene: 6. Written as DNA, the CDR3 is TGCGCCAGCAGCCAAGTGGCAGGGGGCACGGGGGAGCTGTTTTTT. This codes for CASSQVAGGTGELFF.

This clone showed up just once. CDR3 sequence (DNA): TGTGCCAGCAGTTTAGGGACAGGGGGCGCGGTGAACACTGAAGCTTTCTTT. This codes for CASSLGTGGAVNTEAFF. V gene TRBV28 combines with J gene TRBJ1-1, with TRBD1 identical over 12 bases. V was pared by 2 bases and J by 0 bases, with 4 bases of the junction left unmatched. The CDR3 has 17 residues. Germline V gene lookup returns CDR1 MDHEN and CDR2 SYDVKM. Full variable domain (remainder filled in from reference TRBV28 and TRBJ1-1): DVKVTQSSRYLVKRTGEKVFLECVQDMDHENMFWYRQDPGLGLRLIYFSYDVKMKEKGDIPEGYSVSREKKERFSLILESASTNQTSMYLCASSLGTGGAVNTEAFFGQGTRLTVV.

The J gene is TRBJ1-1, the V gene TRBV27; D unresolved. CDR1 and CDR2 from the germline V gene are MNHEY and SMNVEV (reference sequence). CDR3 length: 13 amino acids. The V gene lost 5 bases and the J gene lost 4 bases, with 11 bases spanning the gap. The CDR3 loop is CASSLFGSTEAFF. The CDR3 DNA is TGTGCCAGCAGTCTCTTTGGGAGCACTGAAGCTTTCTTT.

The chain has TRBV7-2 and TRBJ2-1; D is uncertain. Germline V gene lookup returns CDR1 SGHTA and CDR2 FQGNSA. The CDR3 totals 13 residues. Trimming left V 5 bases short and J 6 bases short, with 11 bases between. The CDR3 spells CASSPRPLNEQFF. The CDR3 region has the DNA TGTGCCAGCAGCCCTCGGCCCCTCAATGAGCAGTTCTTC.

This clone showed up just once. This rearrangement joins TRBV7-9 to TRBJ2-7; D possibly uses TRBD1 or TRBD2 (5 bases each). The CDR3 covers 16 residues. The germline V gene has CDR1 SEHNR and CDR2 FQNEAQ (reference sequence). The V gene lost 5 bases and the J gene lost 0 bases, with 17 bases spanning the gap. This CDR3 reads CASSAKGPLPSYEQYF. CDR3 coding DNA: TGTGCCAGCAGCGCAAAGGGACCACTTCCCTCCTACGAGCAGTACTTC.

The V and J genes are TRBV5-4 and TRBJ2-5; D is undetermined. Trimming pared 3 bases from V and 5 bases from J, leaving 11 bases between. CDR1 and CDR2 from the germline V gene are SGHNT and YYREEE (reference sequence). The CDR3 is made up of 13 amino acids. In DNA, the CDR3 is TGTGCCAGCAGCTCGGAATCTGAGGAGACCCAGTACTTC. Its translation: CASSSESEETQYF.

The V and J genes are TRBV28 and TRBJ1-2, with 8 positions matching TRBD1. This CDR3 has 14 residues. The germline gives CDR1 MDHEN, CDR2 SYDVKM. The trim removed 3 bases at V and 5 bases at J, leaving 5 bases unmatched. In nucleotides, the CDR3 is TGTGCCAGCAGTTTCCCGGACAGGGCATATGGCTACACCTTC. This translates into CASSFPDRAYGYTF.

In this sample, this clone turned up once. V usage is TRBV11-2 and J usage is TRBJ1-1; no firm D call. Germline V gene lookup returns CDR1 SGHAT and CDR2 FQNNGV. V was clipped by 4 bases and J by 8 bases, with 14 bases between them. This CDR3 contains 13 residues. CDR3 amino acids: CASSSTITGEAFF. CDR3 DNA sequence: TGTGCCAGCAGCTCAACCATCACGGGGGAAGCTTTCTTT.

The V call is TRBV9, the J call TRBJ1-1, with D possibly TRBD1 on 6 matching bases. The germline V gene encodes CDR1 SGDLS and CDR2 YYNGEE. The CDR3 extends over 15 amino acids. Trimming shortened V by 4 bases and J by 1 base, and 14 bases separated the two germline ends. The CDR3 DNA reads TGTGCCAGCAGCCACACGGAGGGGGGGAACACTGAAGCTTTCTTT. This sequence encodes CASSHTEGGNTEAFF.

J is TRBJ2-7 and V is TRBV9; D is perhaps TRBD1 (7 bases). Deletions cut 0 bases from V and 2 bases from J, with 12 bases between. The germline V gene encodes CDR1 SGDLS and CDR2 YYNGEE. This CDR3 has 15 amino acids. CDR3 sequence reads: CASSVASGGTYEQYF. CDR3 sequence (DNA): TGTGCCAGCAGCGTAGCTTCAGGGGGGACCTACGAGCAGTACTTC.

This sequence joins TRBV11-3 and TRBJ2-2; D unresolved. Trimming shortened V by 5 bases and J by 3 bases, and 7 bases separated the two germline ends. Germline CDR1 is SGHNT and CDR2 is YENEEA. The CDR3 is 13 amino acids. CDR3 nucleotides: TGTGCCAGCAGCGGGCTTGACACCGGGGAGCTGTTTTTT. Residues: CASSGLDTGELFF.

The genes are TRBV11-2 and TRBJ2-2; TRBD2 matches 10 bases. The CDR3 is 17 amino acids. From germline, CDR1 is SGHAT and CDR2 FQNNGV. Trimming at V came to 4 bases and at J to 4 bases, leaving 9 bases not matched to a gene. CDR3 nucleotides: TGTGCCAGCAGCTCGTCACTAGCGGGATTTGGCACCGGGGAGCTGTTTTTT. Protein sequence: CASSSSLAGFGTGELFF.

V gene TRBV27 combines with J gene TRBJ2-7; 13 bases line up with TRBD2. The CDR3 extends over 18 amino acids. CDR1 MNHEY and CDR2 SMNVEV come from the germline V gene (reference sequence). Trimming cost V 5 bases and J 2 bases; bases outside gene matches: 12. CDR3 amino acids: CASSAFTGTSGIAYEQYF. The CDR3 DNA follows: TGTGCCAGCAGTGCATTCACCGGGACTAGCGGGATCGCCTACGAGCAGTACTTC.

The chain carries TRBV10-2 and TRBJ1-2; D unresolved. V lost 0 bases and J 8 bases, leaving 16 bases between the germline ends. Germline assignment: CDR1 WSHSY and CDR2 SAAADI. CDR3 length: 15 amino acids. The CDR3 bases are TGCGCCAGCAGTGAGTCCCCGCCGGGCTATGAGGGCTACACCTTC. Translated, it gives CASSESPPGYEGYTF.

This sequence joins TRBV6-1 and TRBJ2-3, with 11 bases lining up with TRBD2. With 4 bases clipped from V and 3 bases from J, the junction kept 9 bases outside the gene matches. Looked up from germline, CDR1 is MNHNS and CDR2 is SASEGT. CDR3 size: 17 residues. The CDR3 loop reads CASSVAGGPDATDTQYF. The CDR3 DNA is TGTGCCAGCAGTGTAGCGGGAGGGCCAGACGCTACAGATACGCAGTATTTT.

V usage is TRBV27 and J usage is TRBJ2-3; no reliable D call. Trimming cost V 8 bases and J 8 bases, with 8 bases left between them. Germline CDR1 reads MNHEY; CDR2 reads SMNVEV (reference sequence). The CDR3 runs to 10 residues. The CDR3 sequence is CASGEATQYF. CDR3 coding DNA: TGTGCCAGCGGAGAGGCTACGCAGTATTTT.

Points on this clone: At the DNA level, this CDR3 is encoded by other sequences in the same sample as well. DNA for the CDR3: TGTGCCAGCAGTGAGTTAGGGCAGGGAGGGTACGGCTACACCTTC. Encoded protein: CASSELGQGGYGYTF. The chain links TRBV6-1 to TRBJ1-2; D is possibly TRBD1 (5 bases). CDR3 size: 15 residues. Trimming removed 3 bases at V and 8 bases at J, with 19 bases between. Germline-derived CDR1 and CDR2 are MNHNS and SASEGT.

V is TRBV4-2 and J is TRBJ2-2; a weak D match, TRBD2 (5 bases). The length of the CDR3 is 16 residues. Germline-derived CDR1 and CDR2 are LGHNA and YNFKEQ. V was trimmed by 4 bases and J by 5 bases, leaving 17 bases between them. The CDR3 here is CASSPRPGRLTGELFF. The CDR3 nucleotides read TGTGCCAGCAGCCCCCGCCCGGGGAGACTAACCGGGGAGCTGTTTTTT.

This rearrangement joins TRBV28 to TRBJ2-5; D is uncertain. Germline V CDR1 and CDR2: MDHEN, SYDVKM. This CDR3 has 13 residues. Between the trimmed V and J ends, which lost 5 bases and 3 bases, there was a span of 10 bases. The CDR3 region has the DNA TGTGCCAGCAGTCTTTTCCTAAAAGAGACCCAGTACTTC. Its translation is CASSLFLKETQYF.

A word on this clone: Within the sample, other DNA sequences also encode this same CDR3. The chain carries TRBV5-6 and TRBJ2-6; tentatively, D is TRBD1 or TRBD2 (5 bases each). V dropped 1 base and J dropped 1 base, with 6 bases sitting between them. CDR3 size: 15 residues. The V gene's germline CDR1 is SGHDT and CDR2 YYEEEE. DNA for the CDR3: TGTGCCAGCAGCTTGTGGGGGTCTGGGGCCAACGTCCTGACTTTC. This codes for CASSLWGSGANVLTF. Full variable domain (outside the CDR3, taken from reference TRBV5-6 and TRBJ2-6): DAGVTQSPTHLIKTRGQQVTLRCSPKSGHDTVSWYQQALGQGPQFIFQYYEEEERQRGNFPDRFSGHQFPNYSSELNVNALLLGDSALYLCASSLWGSGANVLTFGAGSRLTVL.

The sample holds one count of this clone. The CDR3 coding sequence is TGTGCCAGCAGGGAACTCGGGGCTACGGGAAACACCATATATTTT. Amino acids: CASRELGATGNTIYF. The chain combines TRBV28 with TRBJ1-3; D is perhaps TRBD1 (5 bases). Trimming took off 6 bases at V and 4 bases at J, with 16 bases between the two ends. CDR3 length equals 15 residues. Germline V CDR1 and CDR2: MDHEN, SYDVKM.